These 26 T cell receptor beta chains originate from one sample sequenced in a study of cytomegalovirus exposure and HLA in healthy donors. Repertoires were generated with immunoSEQ multiplex PCR, while TCRdb's copy carries only in-frame clones and drops some. Of 150,000 to 200,000 clones listed, about 83% were seen once; the top ten hold roughly 1.4%. Specimen: PBMCs. These receptors were obtained from a woman aged 25-40 years in good health and CMV-seronegative.

V is TRBV13 and J is TRBJ2-7; 13 bases align to TRBD2. V trimming: 5 bases; J trimming: 6 bases; junction bases outside the gene matches: 13. The CDR3 sequence is 17 residues long. The germline CDR1 and CDR2 sequences are PRHDT and FYEKMQ (reference sequence). CDR3 sequence (DNA): TGTGCCAGCAGCCAGGGGGGACTAGCGGGGATTGCGGCCGAGCAGTACTTC. It translates to CASSQGGLAGIAAEQYF.

The chain recombines TRBV12-5 with TRBJ1-2; no firm D call. V lost 7 bases and J lost 9, with 15 bases in between. Germline V gene data show CDR1 as LGHNT and CDR2 as FRNRAP. The CDR3 spans 12 residues. The CDR3 protein is CASALDFISYTF. CDR3 DNA sequence: TGTGCTAGTGCCCTGGACTTTATTAGCTACACCTTC.

This chain links TRBV10-2 with TRBJ1-3; TRBD1 agrees at 9 bases. The CDR3 spans 15 residues. In germline, CDR1 is WSHSY, CDR2 SAAADI. Losses at the gene ends were 7 bases for V and 4 bases for J; bases not matched to a gene: 8. The CDR3 DNA follows: TGCGCCAGCACAAACAGGGGGCGTTCGGGAAACACCATATATTTT. It translates to CASTNRGRSGNTIYF.

The chain has TRBV6-5 and TRBJ1-4; D unresolved. CDR1 is MNHEY, CDR2 SVGAGI, per germline. V was cut by 2 bases and J by 3 bases, with 13 bases left in between. The CDR3 has 16 residues. For the CDR3, the DNA is TGTGCCAGCAGTTACGCGGGATGGTCGTCTAATGAAAAACTGTTTTTT. It specifies CASSYAGWSSNEKLFF.

The gene calls are TRBV12-5 and TRBJ2-1, with 7 bases aligning to TRBD1. CDR3 length equals 14 residues. Germline V gene data show CDR1 as LGHNT and CDR2 as FRNRAP. Trimming at V came to 6 bases and at J to 5 bases, leaving 7 bases not matched to a gene. CDR3 sequence reads: CASGLGTANNEQFF. As DNA, the CDR3 is TGTGCTAGTGGCCTCGGGACAGCCAACAATGAGCAGTTCTTC.

The DNA of the CDR3 is TGTGCCAGCAGCTTAGGGACAGGCGGGGAAGCTTTCTTT. Its translation is CASSLGTGGEAFF. The chain recombines TRBV11-2 with TRBJ1-1, with TRBD1 matching 7 bases. V lost 1 base, J lost 8 bases, and 4 bases stayed unmatched. The germline V gene encodes CDR1 SGHAT and CDR2 FQNNGV. The CDR3 is 13 amino acids.

The J gene is TRBJ2-2, the V gene TRBV9; D gene uncertain. V dropped 0 bases and J dropped 5 bases, with 20 bases sitting between them. The length of the CDR3 is 18 residues. Germline values: CDR1 SGDLS, CDR2 YYNGEE. Written as DNA, the CDR3 is TGTGCCAGCAGCGTAGAAGACGGTATTGGCGGTGTAACCGGGGAGCTGTTTTTT. Its protein product is CASSVEDGIGGVTGELFF.

This clone occurred a few times. The rearrangement joins TRBV2 to TRBJ1-4, with 7 bases matching TRBD1. Trimming cost V 6 bases and J 8 bases; bases outside gene matches: 6. CDR1 and CDR2 from the germline V gene are SNHLY and FYNNEI. The CDR3 sequence is 13 residues long. DNA for the CDR3: TGTGCCAGCAGGGCGGGACAGTGGGAAAAACTGTTTTTT. Protein: CASRAGQWEKLFF.

This chain uses TRBV11-2 with TRBJ2-1; 9 nucleotides match TRBD1. Trimming at V came to 4 bases and at J to 0 bases, leaving 10 bases not matched to a gene. This CDR3 spans 18 amino acids. The germline V gene encodes CDR1 SGHAT and CDR2 FQNNGV. This CDR3 is CASSSDGGQGNSYNEQFF. CDR3 nucleotide sequence: TGTGCCAGCAGCTCAGACGGGGGACAGGGTAACTCCTACAATGAGCAGTTCTTC.

The chain uses TRBV5-1 and TRBJ2-2; D may be TRBD1 (6 bases). V lost 0 bases, J lost 6 bases, and 15 bases lay in between. The CDR3 length is 16 residues. Germline CDR1 and CDR2: SGHRS and YFSETQ. The CDR3 spells CASSLEGRGLSGELFF. The CDR3 bases are TGCGCCAGCAGCTTGGAGGGCAGGGGTCTTTCCGGGGAGCTGTTTTTT.

The rearrangement links TRBV5-1 to TRBJ1-1; D is uncertain. Germline V gene sequence: CDR1 SGHRS, CDR2 YFSETQ. This CDR3 contains 13 residues. V was trimmed by 1 base and J by 6 bases, leaving 10 bases between them. The CDR3 sequence is CASSLQLRAEAFF. CDR3 sequence (DNA): TGCGCCAGCAGCTTGCAACTTCGGGCTGAAGCTTTCTTT.

J is TRBJ2-5 and V is TRBV9, with D unclear. CDR3 length: 13 residues. Trimming cost V 0 bases and J 5 bases, with 8 bases left between them. CDR1 is SGDLS, CDR2 YYNGEE, per germline. The CDR3 coding sequence is TGTGCCAGCAGCGTAGGCGGTTTGGAGACCCAGTACTTC. As protein: CASSVGGLETQYF.

CDR3 residues: CASSLGRAGNTIYF. Here the CDR3 DNA reads TGTGCCAGCAGCCTCGGCAGGGCTGGAAACACCATATATTTT. This chain connects TRBV9 to TRBJ1-3; TRBD1 is a possible D gene (5 bases). V dropped 4 bases and J dropped 2 bases, with 10 bases sitting between them. Germline values: CDR1 SGDLS, CDR2 YYNGEE. This CDR3 comprises 14 residues.

The V and J genes are TRBV4-1 and TRBJ2-7; D perhaps matches TRBD1 (6 bases). The CDR3 totals 14 residues. Deletions cut 4 bases from V and 3 bases from J, with 13 bases between. Germline V lookup: CDR1 MGHRA, CDR2 YSYEKL. The chain's CDR3 is CASSPWTEYYEQYF. CDR3 in DNA: TGCGCCAGCAGCCCGTGGACAGAATACTACGAGCAGTACTTC.

The chain couples TRBV14 to TRBJ1-2; no reliable D call. Germline CDR1 SGHDN, CDR2 FVKESK. This CDR3 spans 12 amino acids. V lost 1 base and J 5 bases, leaving 5 bases between the germline ends. In DNA, the CDR3 is TGTGCCAGCAGCCAAGTCGGTTATGGCTACACCTTC. Protein sequence: CASSQVGYGYTF.

The chain recombines TRBV7-6 with TRBJ2-2, with a tentative D call TRBD2 (7 bases). CDR3 length equals 16 residues. CDR1 SGHVS and CDR2 FNYEAQ come from the germline V gene. Trimming removed 3 bases at V and 5 bases at J, with 16 bases between. The CDR3 DNA sequence: TGTGCCAGCAGCTTTACCGGGGGGCCTTTAACCGGGGAGCTGTTTTTT. As protein: CASSFTGGPLTGELFF.

The chain couples TRBV28 to TRBJ1-4; a possible D gene is TRBD1 (5 bases). The V gene lost 6 bases and the J gene lost 7 bases, with 15 bases spanning the gap. CDR1 and CDR2 (germline): MDHEN, SYDVKM. The CDR3 is 14 residues long. The CDR3, as DNA: TGTGCCAGCAGCACCGGGACTCTTGGTGAAAAACTGTTTTTT. Translating gives CASSTGTLGEKLFF.

The chain uses TRBV5-1 and TRBJ2-2, with TRBD2 matching 13 bases. This CDR3 is 15 amino acids long. Germline values: CDR1 SGHRS, CDR2 YFSETQ. V dropped 3 bases and J dropped 6; count of bases not matched to a gene: 2. CDR3 residues: CASSSGTSGAGELFF. The CDR3, as DNA: TGCGCCAGCAGCTCCGGGACTAGCGGGGCCGGGGAGCTGTTTTTT.

This chain links TRBV27 with TRBJ1-6, with D possibly matching TRBD1 (6 bases). V dropped 3 bases and J dropped 9 bases, with 21 bases sitting between them. In germline, CDR1 is MNHEY, CDR2 SMNVEV (reference sequence). This CDR3 has 17 residues. The DNA of the CDR3 is TGTGCCAGCAGTTTCTCCGGACAGAATGCCTTGGGTTCACCCCTCCACTTT. Its translation is CASSFSGQNALGSPLHF.

In its sample, this clone was seen a few times. This chain joins TRBV6-1 and TRBJ2-7; the D is unclear. CDR3 length: 13 residues. Looked up from germline, CDR1 is MNHNS and CDR2 is SASEGT. Trimming left V 10 bases short and J 0 bases short, with 13 bases between. Here the CDR3 reads CATQSGDSYEQYF. The CDR3 bases are TGTGCCACCCAGTCAGGCGACTCCTACGAGCAGTACTTC.

The J gene is TRBJ1-1, the V gene TRBV2, with a possible D match to TRBD1 (5 bases). The V end was cut by 6 bases, the J end by 3 bases, with 14 bases between. The CDR3 is made up of 14 amino acids. The germline V gene encodes CDR1 SNHLY and CDR2 FYNNEI. The CDR3 DNA reads TGTGCCAGCAGCTCAGGGTCACCTTACACTGAAGCTTTCTTT. Translating it yields CASSSGSPYTEAFF.

This clone was observed once. The chain uses TRBV11-2 and TRBJ2-1, with 7 bases lining up with TRBD2. Germline CDR1 reads SGHAT; CDR2 reads FQNNGV. This CDR3 contains 14 residues. J gave up 8 bases and V 5 bases, and 9 bases lay outside the gene matches. DNA of the CDR3: TGTGCCAGCAGCCCCCCGGGGAGGGGAGATGAGCAGTTCTTC. It is translated as CASSPPGRGDEQFF.

This sequence joins TRBV14 and TRBJ2-7; possibly TRBD1 for D (5 bases). V lost 1 base, J lost 5 bases, and 15 bases lay in between. There are 15 residues in the CDR3. Germline V gene lookup returns CDR1 SGHDN and CDR2 FVKESK. The CDR3 DNA sequence: TGTGCCAGCAGCCAAGGGAGCAGGGCCGACCACGAGCAGTACTTC. Protein: CASSQGSRADHEQYF.

This sequence joins TRBV18 and TRBJ2-7; 8 bases are a match to TRBD1. The CDR3 is 15 amino acids. Germline V CDR1 and CDR2: KGHSH, LQKENI. With 6 bases clipped from V and 2 bases from J, the junction kept 9 bases outside the gene matches. The chain's CDR3 is CASSRGQGLTYEQYF. As DNA, the CDR3 is TGTGCCAGCTCCCGAGGACAGGGCCTCACCTACGAGCAGTACTTC.

The V gene is TRBV2, the J gene TRBJ2-5; 9 nucleotides align to TRBD1. V dropped 7 bases and J dropped 6; count of bases not matched to a gene: 3. The V gene's germline CDR1 is SNHLY and CDR2 FYNNEI. CDR3 length: 12 residues. The chain's CDR3 is CASKQGAKTQYF. For the CDR3, the DNA is TGTGCCAGCAAACAGGGGGCGAAGACCCAGTACTTC.

The rearrangement uses TRBV28 and TRBJ1-2, with D perhaps TRBD1 (6 bases). CDR1 and CDR2 from the germline V gene are MDHEN and SYDVKM. Trimming took 10 bases from V and 4 from J, leaving 16 bases between them. This CDR3 comprises 13 residues. The CDR3 coding sequence is TGTGCCAACAAAAGGAGGGGGGGCTATGGCTACACCTTC. This encodes CANKRRGGYGYTF.